Shown below are 22 T cell receptor beta chains from a single sample sequenced in a study of T cells in Graves' hyperthyroidism and ophthalmopathy. RNA transcripts were the template for amplifying TCR beta CDR3 regions. The HTBI set primed first-round TCR CDR3 RT-PCR. MiXCR, run by TCRdb on the multiplex PCR reads, gives a single entry per CDR3 protein. Of 300,000 to 400,000 distinct CDR3 sequences listed, around 23% are singletons. What was sequenced was blood. The receptors come from a woman in her 50s with Graves' hyperthyroidism.

V is TRBV5-4 and J is TRBJ2-1, with a weak D call TRBD2 (6 bases). CDR1 and CDR2 (germline): SGHNT, YYREEE (reference sequence). The ends were cut back, 3 bases at V and 0 bases at J, with 10 bases in the middle. The CDR3 totals 15 residues. DNA for the CDR3: TGTGCCAGCAGCTCTAGCGTTCTCTCCTACAATGAGCAGTTCTTC. Protein: CASSSSVLSYNEQFF.

Many counts were recorded for this clonotype. V and J are TRBV5-1 and TRBJ1-3; the D is unclear. CDR3 size: 14 residues. Between the trimmed V and J ends, which lost 0 bases and 0 bases, there was a span of 4 bases. The germline V gene has CDR1 SGHRS and CDR2 YFSETQ. CDR3 in amino acids: CASSLEPSGNTIYF. CDR3 nucleotides: TGCGCCAGCAGCTTGGAACCCTCTGGAAACACCATATATTTT.

This clonotype showed up just a few times. The chain is built from TRBV12-3 or TRBV12-4 and TRBJ1-1; 9 bases map to TRBD1. This CDR3 comprises 17 residues. The ends lost 1 base at V and 5 bases at J; junction bases unmatched: 11. The chain's CDR3 is CASSLDGTGTRETEAFF. CDR3 in DNA: TGTGCCAGCAGTTTAGACGGGACAGGGACCCGAGAGACTGAAGCTTTCTTT.

This clonotype was recorded a few times. V gene TRBV28 combines with J gene TRBJ1-5; D remains unclear. V was cut by 3 bases and J by 4 bases, with 7 bases left in between. CDR3 size: 13 residues. Germline CDR1 and CDR2: MDHEN and SYDVKM. CDR3 nucleotide sequence: TGTGCCAGCAGTTTCAATGAGAATCAGCCCCAGCATTTT. Amino acid sequence: CASSFNENQPQHF.

The table lists this clonotype with many counts. CDR3 residues: CASSLAAWQGNNEQFF. The CDR3, as DNA: TGCGCCAGCAGCTTGGCCGCGTGGCAAGGCAACAATGAGCAGTTCTTC. The chain carries TRBV5-1 and TRBJ2-1; D is uncertain. This CDR3 comprises 16 residues. Trimming shortened V by 0 bases and J by 5 bases, and 15 bases separated the two germline ends. Per the germline V gene, CDR1 is SGHRS and CDR2 is YFSETQ.

Comment on this clonotype: Possible read error: a much larger clone is one base away. The rearrangement uses TRBV19 and TRBJ1-4, with 9 bases matching TRBD1. Germline CDR1 and CDR2: LNHDA and SQIVND (reference sequence). The CDR3 runs 15 residues. This CDR3 reads CASSGQGSANEKLVF. The CDR3 bases are TGTGCCAGTAGTGGACAGGGGTCGGCTAATGAAAAACTGGTTTTT.

A single count supports this clonotype. The chain carries TRBV7-9 and TRBJ1-3; possible D gene TRBD1, 6 bases. CDR1 and CDR2 (germline): SEHNR, FQNEAQ (reference sequence). The CDR3 runs to 13 residues. The V and J ends lost 8 bases and 2 bases respectively, with 10 bases between them. Written as DNA, the CDR3 is TGTGCCAGCTCGGGGGCAACTGGAAACACCATATATTTT. Residues: CASSGATGNTIYF.

The chain uses TRBV6-4 and TRBJ2-3; the match to TRBD2 covers 11 bases. This CDR3 is built from 16 residues. The junction had 2 bases not matched to a gene; V was cut back by 1 base and J by 2 bases. Germline V lookup: CDR1 MRHNA, CDR2 SNTAGT. The CDR3 DNA reads as TGTGCCAGCAGTGACTTAGCGGGAGGGCTCACAGATACGCAGTATTTT. It encodes CASSDLAGGLTDTQYF.

This clonotype was observed many times. The chain couples TRBV3-1 to TRBJ1-5; TRBD1 matches 9 bases. V lost 5 bases and J lost 6; bases outside the gene matches: 8. From germline, CDR1 is LGHDT and CDR2 YNNKEL (reference sequence). The CDR3 runs 15 residues. The CDR3 sequence is CASSSTGGEGQPQHF. The CDR3 DNA follows: TGTGCCAGCAGCTCCACAGGGGGCGAAGGTCAGCCCCAGCATTTT.

This clonotype was found many times. The chain has TRBV28 and TRBJ2-5, with 10 bases aligning to TRBD1. CDR1 is MDHEN, CDR2 SYDVKM, per germline. Trimming at V came to 0 bases and at J to 1 base, leaving 8 bases not matched to a gene. This CDR3 is built from 18 residues. The CDR3 loop is CASSLWGGTGVPQETQYF. CDR3 sequence (DNA): TGTGCCAGCAGTTTATGGGGCGGGACAGGGGTTCCCCAAGAGACCCAGTACTTC.

The chain carries TRBV15 and TRBJ2-5; 7 bases match TRBD2. The germline V gene has CDR1 LNHNV and CDR2 YYDKDF (reference sequence). V lost 1 base to trimming and J lost 4 bases; unmatched junction nucleotides: 6. This CDR3 comprises 15 residues. CDR3 amino acids: CATSRGSGPTETQYF. The CDR3 region has the DNA TGTGCCACCAGCAGAGGTAGCGGGCCAACAGAGACCCAGTACTTC.

The J gene is TRBJ2-6, the V gene TRBV3-1; D is unresolved. The CDR3 has 16 amino acids. Trimming removed 5 bases from V and 0 bases from J, with 11 bases in between. Looked up from germline, CDR1 is LGHDT and CDR2 is YNNKEL (reference sequence). In DNA form, the CDR3 reads TGTGCCAGCAGCAGCCAGGTTAGCTCTGGGGCCAACGTCCTGACTTTC. This translates into CASSSQVSSGANVLTF.

Many counts were recorded for this clonotype. V usage is TRBV10-3 and J usage is TRBJ2-5, with 15 bases matching TRBD2. The germline V gene encodes CDR1 ENHRY and CDR2 SYGVKD. This CDR3 is built from 18 residues. With V trimmed by 4 bases and J by 3 bases, 9 bases remained unmatched. CDR3 bases: TGTGCCATCAGTGCGTTAGCCGGGACTAGCGGGGGGAAAGAGACCCAGTACTTC. Amino acid sequence: CAISALAGTSGGKETQYF.

This clonotype has a count of ten or more. V is TRBV7-3 and J is TRBJ2-1, with TRBD1 matching over 10 bases. J was trimmed by 9 bases and V by 0 bases; bases with no gene match: 2. This CDR3 region has 14 residues. CDR1 and CDR2 from the germline V gene are SGHTA and FQGTGA. This chain's CDR3 is CASSLTGQGGEQFF. The DNA of the CDR3 is TGTGCCAGCAGCTTAACCGGACAGGGGGGTGAGCAGTTCTTC.

In this sample, this clonotype turned up many times. The chain combines TRBV30 with TRBJ1-3, with D hard to call. V was shortened by 4 bases and J by 4 bases, with 14 bases between the two germline ends. The CDR3 has 14 residues. Germline values: CDR1 GTSNPN, CDR2 SVGIG (reference sequence). This CDR3 is CAWMRGRLGNTIYF. The CDR3 region has the DNA TGTGCCTGGATGCGTGGTCGATTGGGAAACACCATATATTTT.

The chain joins TRBV20-1 to TRBJ2-2, with 10 bases lining up with TRBD2. The ends lost 2 bases at V and 7 bases at J; junction bases unmatched: 4. Germline V gene lookup returns CDR1 DFQATT and CDR2 SNEGSKA (reference sequence). The CDR3 loop spans 14 amino acids. Here the CDR3 reads CSARLAGEIGELFF. The CDR3 nucleotides read TGCAGTGCTAGACTAGCGGGAGAAATCGGGGAGCTGTTTTTT.

This clonotype occurred many times. The genes are TRBV5-5 and TRBJ2-7; D is unclear. Per the germline V gene, CDR1 is SGHKS and CDR2 is YYEKEE (reference sequence). This CDR3 contains 13 residues. V was clipped by 4 bases and J by 4 bases, with 12 bases between them. CDR3 in amino acids: CASSRTGFYEQYF. CDR3 coding DNA: TGTGCCAGCAGCCGAACGGGTTTTTACGAGCAGTACTTC.

This clonotype was found many times. A clone one base away is much larger, so this may be a read error. The chain uses TRBV20-1 and TRBJ2-7; D remains unclear. The CDR3 is 12 residues long. Germline loops: CDR1 DFQATT, CDR2 SNEGSKA (reference sequence). The germline V and J ends were trimmed by 2 bases and 1 base, with 6 bases remaining between them. Written as DNA, the CDR3 is TGCAGTGCTAGACGGCCTTCCTACGAGCAGTACTTC. It codes for CSARRPSYEQYF.

There are many counts of this clonotype. J is TRBJ1-5 and V is TRBV5-6, with 7 bases identical to TRBD1. The CDR3 length is 15 residues. V shed 4 bases and J 3 bases; nucleotides not matched to a gene: 7. CDR1 and CDR2 (germline): SGHDT, YYEEEE. CDR3: CASSRTDRVNQPQHF. CDR3 in DNA: TGTGCCAGCAGCAGGACTGACAGGGTCAATCAGCCCCAGCATTTT.

CDR3 residues: CSAERDRTYGYTF. In DNA form, the CDR3 reads TGCAGTGCTGAGAGGGACAGAACCTATGGCTACACCTTC. The gene calls are TRBV20-1 and TRBJ1-2; the match to TRBD1 covers 7 bases. Germline CDR1 DFQATT, CDR2 SNEGSKA (reference sequence). This CDR3 spans 13 amino acids. The junction had 7 bases not matched to a gene; V was cut back by 5 bases and J by 4 bases.

This clonotype was counted many times. The J gene is TRBJ2-7, the V gene TRBV5-1, with 16 bases matching TRBD2. This CDR3 contains 18 residues. V lost 4 bases, J lost 0 bases, and 7 bases stayed unmatched. From germline, CDR1 is SGHRS and CDR2 YFSETQ. For the CDR3, the DNA is TGCGCCAGCAGCGCGGGACTAGCGGGGGGGCAAGTCTCCTACGAGCAGTACTTC. Protein sequence: CASSAGLAGGQVSYEQYF.

The chain has TRBV14 and TRBJ1-1; D is uncertain. Per germline, CDR1 SGHDN and CDR2 FVKESK. The CDR3 runs 16 residues. V was shortened by 3 bases and J by 6 bases, with 20 bases between the two germline ends. The CDR3 DNA sequence: TGTGCCAGCAGCCAGAGGGTGGAGCTGGTTAAACCTGAAGCTTTCTTT. This encodes CASSQRVELVKPEAFF. Looking up the rest from reference TRBV14 and TRBJ1-1 gives the full variable domain: EAGVTQFPSHSVIEKGQTVTLRCDPISGHDNLYWYRRVMGKEIKFLLHFVKESKQDESGMPNNRFLAERTGGTYSTLKVQPAELEDSGVYFCASSQRVELVKPEAFFGQGTRLTVV.